Listed below are T cell receptor beta chains from one sample, sequenced in a study of blood T cell repertoires in COVID-19. Profiled with immunoSEQ multiplex PCR; TCRdb holds only in-frame clones, not every one. The sample lists some 87,000 clones, under 90% seen once, with more than 20% in the top ten. Material for sequencing was peripheral blood. These receptors were collected from a human donor in a cohort sampled during active COVID-19. Each CDR3 is given with its conserved first and last residue. The D gene is left open where the match is weak. Clone size is stated in some rows and not others, as once, few, many or a class when expanded.

TRBV5-5	.	TRBJ1-4	once	CASSLDRDQDEKLFF	TGTGCCAGCAGCTTGGACAGGGATCAAGATGAAAAACTGTTTTTT
TRBV6-2/TRBV6-3	TRBD2	TRBJ2-2	.	CASSYSGLESTVGELFF	TGTGCCAGCAGTTACTCGGGACTAGAATCCACTGTCGGGGAGCTGTTTTTT
TRBV7-2	TRBD2	TRBJ2-7	.	CASSFSGGASYEQYF	TGTGCCAGCAGCTTTAGCGGGGGGGCTTCCTACGAGCAGTACTTC
TRBV9	TRBD1	TRBJ2-1	few	CASSAPWDRSTNEQFF	TGTGCCAGCAGCGCCCCCTGGGACAGAAGCACCAATGAGCAGTTCTTC
TRBV5-5	TRBD1	TRBJ2-1	once	CASSLLVTGAPNEQFF	TGTGCCAGCAGCCTCCTCGTGACAGGGGCCCCCAATGAGCAGTTCTTC
TRBV5-5	TRBD2	TRBJ2-7	few	CASSTHPTSGILPEQYF	TGTGCCAGCAGCACCCACCCAACTAGCGGGATCCTCCCCGAGCAGTACTTC
TRBV7-9	TRBD1	TRBJ1-2	.	CASSIRRDRVFDGYTF	TGTGCCAGCAGCATTCGCCGGGACAGGGTATTCGATGGCTACACCTTC
TRBV12-3/TRBV12-4	.	TRBJ2-1	.	CASSQYNEQFF	TGTGCCAGCAGCCAGTACAATGAGCAGTTCTTC
TRBV11-3	TRBD2	TRBJ2-5	.	CASSTGTSFAQYF	TGTGCCAGCTCCACCGGGACTAGTTTCGCCCAGTACTTC
TRBV10-2	TRBD1	TRBJ1-1	.	CASREGRGGAGTEAFF	TGCGCCAGCAGGGAAGGAAGAGGGGGCGCCGGCACTGAAGCTTTCTTT
TRBV19	.	TRBJ1-5	.	CASMTDPRVYSNQPQHF	TGTGCCAGTATGACCGATCCGCGGGTTTATAGCAATCAGCCCCAGCATTTT
TRBV15	TRBD2	TRBJ2-1	.	CATSTRTSGRYNEQFF	TGTGCCACCAGCACTAGGACTAGCGGGAGGTACAATGAGCAGTTCTTC
TRBV6-1	TRBD2	TRBJ2-3	.	CASSDVAGVDTQYF	TGTGCCAGCAGTGACGTAGCGGGAGTAGATACGCAGTATTTT
TRBV5-1	TRBD2	TRBJ2-7	.	CASSLRLAGSYEQYF	TGCGCCAGCAGCTTACGACTAGCGGGAAGCTACGAGCAGTACTTC
TRBV2	TRBD1	TRBJ2-7	.	CASRMDRTYEQYF	TGTGCCAGCAGGATGGACAGGACCTACGAGCAGTACTTC
TRBV6-4	TRBD1	TRBJ1-1	.	CASSDSRQGEMATEAFF	TGTGCCAGCAGTGACTCCAGACAGGGTGAGATGGCCACTGAAGCTTTCTTT
TRBV5-1	.	TRBJ2-1	.	CASSLIPGDEQFF	TGCGCCAGCAGCTTAATACCAGGCGATGAGCAGTTCTTC
TRBV4-1	TRBD1	TRBJ2-7	.	CASSQAGTGTYEQYF	TGCGCCAGCAGCCAAGCCGGGACAGGCACCTACGAGCAGTACTTC
TRBV9	.	TRBJ1-1	.	CASSVVGGFRAEAFF	TGTGCCAGCAGCGTAGTGGGAGGGTTCAGAGCTGAAGCTTTCTTT
TRBV5-4	TRBD2	TRBJ2-7	few	CASSPGTSQDEQYF	TGTGCCAGCAGCCCCGGGACTAGTCAAGACGAGCAGTACTTC
TRBV29-1	TRBD1	TRBJ1-2	medium-sized	CSVTGDPGYTF	TGCAGCGTGACAGGGGACCCTGGCTACACCTTC
TRBV27	TRBD2	TRBJ2-7	.	CASSSLTSGGSEQYF	TGTGCCAGCAGTTCCTTGACTAGCGGGGGGTCCGAGCAGTACTTC
TRBV3-1/TRBV3-2	.	TRBJ1-4	.	CASSPLPGINEKLFF	TGTGCCAGCAGCCCTCTGCCGGGTATTAATGAAAAACTGTTTTTT
TRBV18	TRBD1	TRBJ2-2	.	CASSPLAGGTNTGELFF	TGTGCCAGCTCACCATTGGCAGGGGGTACGAACACCGGGGAGCTGTTTTTT
TRBV6-2/TRBV6-3	.	TRBJ2-7	.	CASSYSTGTVQYF	TGTGCCAGCAGTTACTCGACGGGAACCGTGCAGTACTTC
TRBV19	.	TRBJ2-3	few	CASNLGGTDTQYF	TGTGCCAGTAACCTGGGCGGCACAGATACGCAGTATTTT
TRBV7-8	.	TRBJ2-2	.	CASSLARGETNTGELFF	TGTGCCAGCAGCTTAGCTCGGGGAGAAACGAACACCGGGGAGCTGTTTTTT
TRBV7-3	TRBD1	TRBJ1-2	.	CASSEGTGWGDSYGYTF	TGTGCCAGCAGCGAAGGGACAGGGTGGGGAGACTCCTATGGCTACACCTTC
TRBV4-1	TRBD2	TRBJ2-1	.	CASSQVRLAGGEQFF	TGCGCCAGCAGCCAAGTAAGGCTAGCGGGAGGTGAGCAGTTCTTC
TRBV5-1	.	TRBJ2-1	few	CASSLDGDYNEQFF	TGCGCCAGCAGCTTGGACGGGGACTACAATGAGCAGTTCTTC
TRBV19	TRBD2	TRBJ2-7	.	CASSTSGRTYEQYF	TGTGCCAGTAGCACTAGCGGAAGAACCTACGAGCAGTACTTC
TRBV18	TRBD1	TRBJ2-5	few	CASSPQQGGEETQYF	TGTGCCAGCTCACCGCAACAGGGGGGAGAAGAGACCCAGTACTTC
TRBV29-1	TRBD1	TRBJ1-2	.	CSVEDRYTVGQGYGYTF	TGCAGCGTTGAAGATCGTTATACGGTGGGACAGGGCTATGGCTACACCTTC
TRBV7-9	TRBD2	TRBJ2-7	.	CASSPSSGRWAYEQYF	TGTGCCAGCAGCCCATCCAGCGGGAGGTGGGCCTACGAGCAGTACTTC
TRBV12-3/TRBV12-4	.	TRBJ1-5	.	CASSDTPGQPQHF	TGTGCCAGCAGTGACACCCCAGGTCAGCCCCAGCATTTT
TRBV6-1	TRBD1	TRBJ1-3	.	CASSEYGTATGNTIYF	TGTGCCAGCAGTGAATACGGGACAGCTACTGGAAACACCATATATTTT
TRBV5-1	.	TRBJ2-6	.	CASSPSGANVLTF	TGCGCCAGCAGTCCTTCTGGGGCCAACGTCCTGACTTTC
TRBV10-1	.	TRBJ1-4	.	CASSETTFGANEKLFF	TGCGCCAGCAGTGAGACGACCTTCGGGGCTAATGAAAAACTGTTTTTT
TRBV29-1	.	TRBJ2-5	.	CSVDGSGGETQYF	TGCAGCGTTGACGGGTCGGGTGGGGAGACCCAGTACTTC
TRBV28	.	TRBJ1-1	few	CASSFPGIGDTEAFF	TGTGCCAGCAGCTTCCCTGGGATAGGGGACACTGAAGCTTTCTTT
TRBV19	TRBD1	TRBJ1-1	.	CASSTGQGVWNTEAFF	TGTGCCAGTAGTACAGGACAGGGGGTCTGGAACACTGAAGCTTTCTTT
TRBV24-1	TRBD1	TRBJ1-5	.	CATRGQGYNQPQHF	TGTGCCACTAGGGGACAGGGTTACAATCAGCCCCAGCATTTT
TRBV11-2	.	TRBJ2-7	.	CASSFGQNYEQYF	TGTGCCAGCAGCTTTGGGCAGAACTACGAGCAGTACTTC
TRBV9	TRBD1	TRBJ2-3	.	CASSVEGGQGASTDTQYF	TGTGCCAGCAGCGTAGAGGGGGGACAGGGGGCCTCCACAGATACGCAGTATTTT
TRBV19	TRBD1	TRBJ1-1	.	CASSIRGQGYTEAFF	TGTGCCAGTAGTATACGGGGACAGGGGTACACTGAAGCTTTCTTT
TRBV29-1	TRBD2	TRBJ2-5	few	CTAKWASGQETQYF	TGCACCGCGAAATGGGCTAGCGGCCAAGAGACCCAGTACTTC
TRBV6-2/TRBV6-3	.	TRBJ2-7	once	CASSPEGIRAYEQYF	TGTGCCAGCAGCCCGGAGGGGATACGGGCCTACGAGCAGTACTTC
TRBV7-9	.	TRBJ1-2	.	CASSLTRVTNYGYTF	TGTGCCAGCAGCTTAACCAGGGTCACGAACTATGGCTACACCTTC
TRBV5-8	.	TRBJ1-6	.	CASPEGPSSYNSPLHF	TGTGCCAGCCCGGAGGGCCCGAGCTCCTATAATTCACCCCTCCACTTT
TRBV20-1	.	TRBJ1-2	.	CSASWGRWRGYTF	TGCAGTGCTAGTTGGGGGAGGTGGAGAGGCTACACCTTC
TRBV3-1/TRBV3-2	TRBD2	TRBJ2-2	.	CASSQDYIRRGRAAGGELFF	TGTGCCAGCAGCCAAGATTACATCCGTCGGGGGAGGGCAGCCGGCGGGGAGCTGTTTTTT
TRBV9	TRBD1	TRBJ1-2	.	CANEGGASGGYTF	TGTGCCAACGAAGGGGGCGCTTCAGGGGGCTACACCTTC
TRBV7-7	TRBD2	TRBJ2-2	.	CASSLAGLAGGNTGELFF	TGTGCTAGCAGCTTAGCCGGACTAGCGGGAGGTAACACCGGGGAGCTGTTTTTT